The source of this TCR beta chain is a study of spatial heterogeneity in lung cancer (dated by TCRdb to between 2018 and 2021). As for the study more broadly: More beta-chain than alpha-chain transcripts were consistently detected, likely reflecting higher beta-chain transcript abundance. In the raw uncorrected reads, each unique combination of TCR and UMI appeared on average more than ten times. In non-small cell lung cancer, the study quantitatively compared TCR alpha and beta repertoires across several tumor regions, matched nontumor lung, and blood. Nonsynonymous mutation counts, determined by whole-exome sequencing of tumor tissue, were related to TCR repertoire features. Both alpha and beta chains were TCR-sequenced in samples taken at surgery, namely 220 tumor regions, around 64 matched nontumor lung samples and about 58 PBMC samples. The research as a whole found: Ubiquitous expanded tumor TCRs showed up in blood more often at tumor resection than at routine follow-up. Confirming at a functional level the hypothesis that regional TCRs recognize regional mutations was considered to require additional single-cell paired TCR alpha and beta sequencing.

Sample time point, as interpreted from the label and publication: sample taken at primary tumor resection. Whole RNA extracted from tumor and nontumor lung tissue, or from cryopreserved PBMC samples, was used for TCR sequencing without cell sorting. Samples were obtained from 65 to 90 patients with early-stage, untreated non-small cell lung cancer from the lung TRACERx cohort. A patient was chosen for TCR sequencing only when enough RNA was available from at least two tumor regions. Preparation of the library involved 5' RACE. Reads for this sample came from a NextSeq 500. The TCR library protocol attached a unique molecular identifier to each TCR cDNA molecule to allow correction of PCR and sequencing errors. The authors processed their data as follows. TCR identification, UMI-based error correction and CDR3 extraction were all carried out with Decombinator tools. Expanded TCRs were defined as those above a frequency of 2 per 1,000, corresponding to the top 1% of the tumor frequency distribution. Renyi diversity was computed with the R vegan package after each repertoire had been subsampled 100 times to 5,000 TCRs. CDR3 similarity networks were constructed using string-kernel similarity of amino acid triplets, with links drawn between CDR3s whose pairwise similarity was above 0.82. The raw public data were reprocessed by TCRdb itself: fastp quality trimming at Q25, MiXCR clonotype calling, in-frame beta chains only. Rows with one shared CDR3 protein collapse into an entry with the most common genes and DNA. The V and J calls shown here were made by TCRdb, not taken from the authors' results. The sample yields about 45,000 distinct CDR3 sequences; roughly 12% were counted once. Approximately 42% of the sample lies in the top ten.

This clonotype occurred many times. This receptor's antigen is unknown. Base qualities are missing; no much larger clone stands one base away. This TCR was sampled from a female donor with early-stage non-small cell lung cancer. The sample here was PBMCs, taken at surgery.

The CDR3 has the sequence CSASRSRLPYYGYTF. The DNA sequence reads TGCAGTGCTAGCCGATCCAGGCTACCTTACTATGGCTACACCTTC. Here the chain combines TRBV20-1 and TRBJ1-2; no confident D gene assignment can be made. V is reduced by 3 bases and J by 3 bases, leaving a spacing of 17 bases between them. From its cysteine to its phenylalanine, the CDR3 spans 15 amino acids. Kept here is only the CDR3 DNA, which spans 45 bases and is read in frame from base 1. According to the germline V gene (reference sequence), CDR1 reads DFQATT and CDR2 reads SNEGSKA.